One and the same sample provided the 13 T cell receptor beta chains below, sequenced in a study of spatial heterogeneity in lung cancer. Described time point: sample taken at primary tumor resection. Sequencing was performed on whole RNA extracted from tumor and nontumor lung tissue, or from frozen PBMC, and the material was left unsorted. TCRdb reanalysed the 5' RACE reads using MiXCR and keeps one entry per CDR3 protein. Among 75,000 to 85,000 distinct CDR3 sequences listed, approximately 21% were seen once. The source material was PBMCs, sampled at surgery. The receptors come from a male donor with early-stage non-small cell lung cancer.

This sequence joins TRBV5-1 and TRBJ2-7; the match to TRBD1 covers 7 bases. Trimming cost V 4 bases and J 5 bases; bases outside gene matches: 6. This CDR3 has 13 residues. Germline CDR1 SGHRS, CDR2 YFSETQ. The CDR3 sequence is CASSPGQADEQYF. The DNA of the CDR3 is TGCGCCAGCAGCCCCGGACAGGCGGACGAGCAGTACTTC. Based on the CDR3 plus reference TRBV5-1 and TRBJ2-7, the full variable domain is KAGVTQTPRYLIKTRGQQVTLSCSPISGHRSVSWYQQTPGQGLQFLFEYFSETQRNKGNFPGRFSGRQFSNSRSEMNVSTLELGDSALYLCASSPGQADEQYFGPGTRLTVT.

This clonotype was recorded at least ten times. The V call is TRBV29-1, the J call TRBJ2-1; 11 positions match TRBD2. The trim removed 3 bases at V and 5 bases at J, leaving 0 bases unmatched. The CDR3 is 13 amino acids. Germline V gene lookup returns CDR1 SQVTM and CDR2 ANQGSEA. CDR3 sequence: CSVEGLADNEQFF. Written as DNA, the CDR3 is TGCAGCGTTGAGGGACTAGCGGACAATGAGCAGTTCTTC.

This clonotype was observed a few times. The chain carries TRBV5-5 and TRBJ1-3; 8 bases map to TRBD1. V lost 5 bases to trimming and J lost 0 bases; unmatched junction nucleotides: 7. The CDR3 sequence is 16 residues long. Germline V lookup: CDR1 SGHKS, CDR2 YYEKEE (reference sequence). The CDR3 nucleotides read TGTGCCAGCAGAATCGGGACAGGCAACTCTGGAAACACCATATATTTT. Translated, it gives CASRIGTGNSGNTIYF.

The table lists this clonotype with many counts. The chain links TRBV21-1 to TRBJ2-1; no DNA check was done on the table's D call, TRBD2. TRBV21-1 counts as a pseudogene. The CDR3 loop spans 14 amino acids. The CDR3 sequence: CASPSAGVYNEQFF. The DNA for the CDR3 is TGTGCCAGCCCCTCGGCGGGAGTTTACAATGAGCAGTTCTTC.

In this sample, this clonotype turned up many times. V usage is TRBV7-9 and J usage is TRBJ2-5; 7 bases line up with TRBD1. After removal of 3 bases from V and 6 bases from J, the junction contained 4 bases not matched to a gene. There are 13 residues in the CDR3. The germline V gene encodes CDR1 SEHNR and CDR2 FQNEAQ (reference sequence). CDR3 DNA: TGTGCCAGCAGCTTCCGACAGGGAAAGACCCAGTACTTC. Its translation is CASSFRQGKTQYF.

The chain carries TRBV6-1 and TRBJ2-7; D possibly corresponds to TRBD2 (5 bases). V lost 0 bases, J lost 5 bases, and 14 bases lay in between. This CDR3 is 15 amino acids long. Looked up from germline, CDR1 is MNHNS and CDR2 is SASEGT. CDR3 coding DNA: TGTGCCAGCAGTGAAGCAGTTGAGGGCCCCCACGAGCAGTACTTC. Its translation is CASSEAVEGPHEQYF.

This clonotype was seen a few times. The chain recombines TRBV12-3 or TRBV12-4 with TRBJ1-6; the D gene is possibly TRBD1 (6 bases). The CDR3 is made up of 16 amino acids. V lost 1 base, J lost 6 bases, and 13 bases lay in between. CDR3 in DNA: TGTGCCAGCAGTTTAGTGGCAGGGGCCTTTAATTCACCCCTCCACTTT. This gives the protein CASSLVAGAFNSPLHF.

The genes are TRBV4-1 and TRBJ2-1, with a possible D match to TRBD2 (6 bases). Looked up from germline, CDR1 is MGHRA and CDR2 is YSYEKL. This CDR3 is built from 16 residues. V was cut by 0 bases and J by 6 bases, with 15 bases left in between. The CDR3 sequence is CASSQDRGYATNEQFF. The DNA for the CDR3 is TGCGCCAGCAGCCAAGACCGGGGGTATGCCACCAATGAGCAGTTCTTC.

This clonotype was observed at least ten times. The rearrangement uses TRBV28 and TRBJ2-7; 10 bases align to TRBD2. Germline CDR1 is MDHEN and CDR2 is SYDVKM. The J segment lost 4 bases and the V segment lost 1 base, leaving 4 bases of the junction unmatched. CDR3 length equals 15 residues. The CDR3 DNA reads TGTGCCAGCAGTTTATCAGCGGGAGGGAGTTACGAGCAGTACTTC. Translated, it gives CASSLSAGGSYEQYF.

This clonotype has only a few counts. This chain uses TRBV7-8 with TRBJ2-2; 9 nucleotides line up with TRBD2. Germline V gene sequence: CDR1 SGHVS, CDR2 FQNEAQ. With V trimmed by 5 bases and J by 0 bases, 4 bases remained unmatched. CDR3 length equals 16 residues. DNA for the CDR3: TGTGCCAGCAGCACGACTAGCGGAGCGAACACCGGGGAGCTGTTTTTT. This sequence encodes CASSTTSGANTGELFF.

This CDR3 is CASSLRWNYGYTF. CDR3 bases: TGTGCCAGCAGTTTGAGATGGAACTATGGCTACACCTTC. The chain couples TRBV27 to TRBJ1-2; D is unclear. CDR1 is MNHEY, CDR2 SMNVEV, per germline (reference sequence). With 3 bases removed from V and 2 bases from J, the gap between germline ends came to 7 bases. This CDR3 has 13 amino acids.

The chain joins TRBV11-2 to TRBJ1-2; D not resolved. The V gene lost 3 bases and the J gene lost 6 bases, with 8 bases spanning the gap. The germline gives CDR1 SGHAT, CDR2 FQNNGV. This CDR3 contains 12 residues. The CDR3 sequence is CASSLQEHGYTF. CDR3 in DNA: TGTGCCAGCAGCTTGCAGGAACATGGCTACACCTTC.

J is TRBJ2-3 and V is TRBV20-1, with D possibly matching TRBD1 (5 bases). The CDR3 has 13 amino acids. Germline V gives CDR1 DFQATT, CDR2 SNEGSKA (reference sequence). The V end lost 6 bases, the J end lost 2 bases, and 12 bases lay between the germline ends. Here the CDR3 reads CSARDSPTDTQYF. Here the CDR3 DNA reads TGCAGTGCCCGAGACAGCCCCACAGATACGCAGTATTTT.